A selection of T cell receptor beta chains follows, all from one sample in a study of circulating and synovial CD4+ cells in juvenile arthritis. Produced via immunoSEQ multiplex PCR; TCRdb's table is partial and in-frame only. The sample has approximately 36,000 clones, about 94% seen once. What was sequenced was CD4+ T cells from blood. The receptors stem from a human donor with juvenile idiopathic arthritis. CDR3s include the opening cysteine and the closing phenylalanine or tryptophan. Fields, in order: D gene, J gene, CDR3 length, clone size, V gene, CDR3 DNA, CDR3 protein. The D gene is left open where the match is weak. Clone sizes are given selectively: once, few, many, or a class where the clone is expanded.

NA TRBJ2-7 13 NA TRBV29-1 TGCAGCGTTGGAAGGCGTCTCGGAGACGAGCAGTACTTC CSVGRRLGDEQYF
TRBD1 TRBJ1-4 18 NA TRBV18 TGTGCCAGCTCACCACCGTCCCTCTTTGGACAGGCCAATGAAAAACTGTTTTTT CASSPPSLFGQANEKLFF
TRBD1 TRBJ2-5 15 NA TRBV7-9 TGTGCCAGCAGCCTGGGACAGGGGGCCCAAGAGACCCAGTACTTC CASSLGQGAQETQYF
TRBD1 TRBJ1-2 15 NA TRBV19 TGTGCCAGTAGTCCAGGACAGGGGGTATACTATGGCTACACCTTC CASSPGQGVYYGYTF
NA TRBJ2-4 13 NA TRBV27 TGTGCCAGCAGGGGCATAGCCAAAAACATTCAGTACTTC CASRGIAKNIQYF
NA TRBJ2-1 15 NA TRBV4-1 TGCGCCAGCAGCATAAAGGGGATTGACTACAATGAGCAGTTCTTC CASSIKGIDYNEQFF
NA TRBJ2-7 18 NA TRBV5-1 TGCGCCAGCAGCTTGTTCGTAGAGCAGGCAGGGCGTTCCTACGAGCAGTACTTC CASSLFVEQAGRSYEQYF
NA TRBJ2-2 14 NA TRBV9 TGTGCCAGCAGCGGGCAGGTTAGCACCGGGGAGCTGTTTTTT CASSGQVSTGELFF
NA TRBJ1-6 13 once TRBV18 TGTGCCAGCTCACGCAACTACGATTCACCCCTCCACTTT CASSRNYDSPLHF
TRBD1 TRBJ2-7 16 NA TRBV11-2 TGTGCCAGCAGCTTATTGTCGGGACAGGGGTCCTACGAGCAGTACTTC CASSLLSGQGSYEQYF
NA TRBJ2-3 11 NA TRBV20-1 TGCAGCCTGGGCCACCCAAATACGCAGTATTTT CSLGHPNTQYF